Here is one T cell receptor beta chain with its context. J was trimmed by 0 bases and V by 3 bases; bases with no gene match: 7. Looked up from germline, CDR1 is LNHDA and CDR2 is SQIVND (reference sequence). The CDR3 is 17 residues long. Assignment of participants to cohorts was predicated upon participant-reported clinical history. Recovery among Cohort 3 donors was established by two negative PCRs, clearance, or symptom resolution. This sample was included in a study of blood T cell repertoires in COVID-19. Across the study: Sites in the United States, Italy and Spain provided acute and convalescent COVID-19 samples.

Per the original methods: Cell counts per sample came from amplifying reference gene primers. TCRdb's table, derived via immunoSEQ multiplex PCR, lists solely in-frame clones and lacks some. That table furnishes V, J and clone size, whereas the DNA furnished D and trimming. The sample has about 180,000 clones, 86% seen once. This clonotype was sampled from a woman younger than 45 who had recovered from COVID-19. The chain employs TRBV19 and TRBJ1-5; 8 bases are a match to TRBD1. Sequencing used PBMCs or T cells enriched from blood (not recorded which). This CDR3 reads CASSMGEGQGSNQPQHF. CDR3 nucleotide sequence: TGTGCCAGTAGTATGGGGGAAGGACAGGGTAGCAATCAGCCCCAGCATTTT.